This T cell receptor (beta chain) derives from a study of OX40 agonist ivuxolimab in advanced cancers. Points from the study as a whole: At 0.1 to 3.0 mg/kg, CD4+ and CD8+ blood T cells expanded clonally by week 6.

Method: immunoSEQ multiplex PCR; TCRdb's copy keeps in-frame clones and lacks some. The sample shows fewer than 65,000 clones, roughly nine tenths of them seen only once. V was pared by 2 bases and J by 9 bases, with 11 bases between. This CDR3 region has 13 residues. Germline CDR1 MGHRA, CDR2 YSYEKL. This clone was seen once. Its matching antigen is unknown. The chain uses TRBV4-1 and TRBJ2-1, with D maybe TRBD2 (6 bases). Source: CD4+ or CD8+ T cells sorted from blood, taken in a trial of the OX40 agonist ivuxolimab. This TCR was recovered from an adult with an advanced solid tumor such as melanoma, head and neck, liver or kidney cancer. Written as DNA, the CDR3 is TGCGCCAGCAGCCAACTCCGGGACTTTGAGCAGTTCTTC. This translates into CASSQLRDFEQFF.